This T cell receptor beta chain was profiled in a study of shared clonotypes between healthy human individuals. Whole-study results and caveats: Blood was the only sampled material, and tissue repertoires likely differ. Genetic and exposure-history diversity was limited by the small donor number.

Germline loops: CDR1 MDHEN, CDR2 SYDVKM. V dropped 6 bases and J dropped 4 bases, with 9 bases sitting between them. The CDR3 length is 12 residues. The method was immunoSEQ multiplex PCR; TCRdb's version includes in-frame clones alone and lacks a portion of them. The table records roughly 660,000 clones, roughly 87% of them present only once. This clone has only a few counts. The antigen is not known. The TCR sequence derives from a man aged 18 to 29 in good health. Some clones in this sample may be carry-over from other donors' samples. Sequenced: memory CD8+ T cells from PBMCs. As for subset: CD45RO+ cells pooled with CCR7-negative TemRA cells. The chain is built from TRBV28 and TRBJ1-1; D gene unclear. CDR3 sequence: CASSNVGTEAFF. The CDR3 DNA reads as TGTGCCAGCAGCAATGTGGGCACTGAAGCTTTCTTT.